These 6 T cell receptor beta chains originate from one sample sequenced in a study of CD8+ T cells in alopecia areata. Following extraction, RNA underwent reverse transcription to cDNA, which served as the sequencing template. The method was immunoSEQ multiplex PCR; TCRdb's version includes in-frame clones alone and lacks a portion of them. This sample yields 130,000 or so clones, of which about 88% are seen a single time; roughly an eighth belongs to the top ten. The treatment was: oral pan-JAK inhibitor, 5-10 mg twice daily. This sample comprised CD8+ T cells sorted from blood, obtained at week 4, from a patient treated with tofacitinib. These receptors all stem from a human donor with alopecia areata.

The rearrangement joins TRBV19 to TRBJ2-7, with D unclear. The CDR3 spans 13 residues. Per germline, CDR1 LNHDA and CDR2 SQIVND (reference sequence). Trimming took off 5 bases at V and 1 base at J, with 9 bases between the two ends. CDR3 nucleotides: TGTGCCAGTAGTCAACCACGGTCCTACGAGCAGTACTTC. The encoded protein is CASSQPRSYEQYF. The full variable domain, its missing parts supplied by reference TRBV19 and TRBJ2-7, is DGGITQSPKYLFRKEGQNVTLSCEQNLNHDAMYWYRQDPGQGLRLIYYSQIVNDFQKGDIAEGYSVSREKKESFPLTVTSAQKNPTAFYLCASSQPRSYEQYFGPGTRLTVT.

V usage is TRBV2 and J usage is TRBJ2-7; 9 bases align to TRBD2. V was clipped by 3 bases and J by 5 bases; unmatched bases: 8. From germline, CDR1 is SNHLY and CDR2 FYNNEI. This CDR3 is built from 15 residues. CDR3 nucleotides: TGTGCCAGCAGTGAGTTTAGCGGGAGAGGCAACGAGCAGTACTTC. This encodes CASSEFSGRGNEQYF.

J is TRBJ2-2 and V is TRBV11-2; D remains ambiguous. Germline CDR1 reads SGHAT; CDR2 reads FQNNGV. The CDR3 has 14 amino acids. V was pared by 5 bases and J by 5 bases, with 12 bases between. The CDR3 region has the DNA TGTGCCAGCAGCCCGGGTGCCGAGACCGGGGAGCTGTTTTTT. This translates into CASSPGAETGELFF.

V gene TRBV27 combines with J gene TRBJ1-1; the D is unclear. The CDR3 totals 13 residues. Between the trimmed V and J ends, which lost 5 bases and 2 bases, there was a span of 9 bases. Germline lookup yields CDR1 MNHEY and CDR2 SMNVEV (reference sequence). DNA of the CDR3: TGTGCCAGCAGTCTCTTCGTCAACACTGAAGCTTTCTTT. This encodes CASSLFVNTEAFF.

The chain has TRBV7-9 and TRBJ1-5; D remains ambiguous. Germline V CDR1 and CDR2: SEHNR, FQNEAQ (reference sequence). Trimming took 4 bases from V and 3 from J, leaving 13 bases between them. There are 15 residues in the CDR3. The CDR3: CASSSLDGHNQPQHF. CDR3 bases: TGTGCCAGCAGCTCTTTAGACGGCCACAATCAGCCCCAGCATTTT.

The chain couples TRBV9 to TRBJ2-1; maybe TRBD2 (6 bases). V lost 4 bases and J 1 base, leaving 15 bases between the germline ends. There are 16 residues in the CDR3. Germline CDR1 and CDR2: SGDLS and YYNGEE. As DNA, the CDR3 is TGTGCCAGCAGCACAAAAGTGGGAGGTTCCTACAATGAGCAGTTCTTC. Amino acids: CASSTKVGGSYNEQFF. The entire variable domain, with the rest obtained from reference TRBV9 and TRBJ2-1, is as follows: DSGVTQTPKHLITATGQRVTLRCSPRSGDLSVYWYQQSLDQGLQFLIQYYNGEERAKGNILERFSAQQFPDLHSELNLSSLELGDSALYFCASSTKVGGSYNEQFFGPGTRLTVL.